The T cell receptor beta chain under discussion was sequenced for a study of T cell responses to AZD1222 COVID-19 vaccine. CDR1 is SGHAT and CDR2 is FQNNGV in the germline V gene. This CDR3 is built from 15 residues. Between the trimmed V and J ends, which lost 5 bases and 8 bases, there was a span of 16 bases. Study findings and constraints: Nearly half of spike-specific TCRs reportedly target variant regions that are unmutated in the B.1.351 and B.1.1.7 variants. Only a handful of people who got AZD1222 tested seropositive at baseline.

Data came from immunoSEQ multiplex PCR; TCRdb stores just in-frame clones and leaves some out. In the table there are some 170,000 clones, approximately 95% of which are singletons. Comments on this clone: Its antigen is currently unknown.

The chain recombines TRBV11-2 with TRBJ1-6, with D hard to call. The specimen comprised peripheral blood, sampled 28 days after the second dose of the MenACWY control vaccine. The TCR originated in an adult who received the MenACWY meningococcal vaccine as a control. The CDR3 loop reads CASSLSSVLDSPLHF. The CDR3 nucleotides read TGTGCCAGCAGCCTATCATCCGTATTAGATTCACCCCTCCACTTT.